This T cell receptor beta chain was identified during a study of naive and memory T cell subsets. Study-wide results and caveats: Diversity fell and Gini index rose from naive through CM, EM, EMRA. Over 95% of naive TCR sequences appeared only once after error correction, unlike memory subsets. A few larger clonotypes appeared in naive repertoires, especially CD8, possibly memory cells re-expressing CD45RA. Findings for naive and memory subsets could not be checked against ground truth.

Both TRBC1 and TRBC2 were covered by a beta constant-region primer of two equimolar oligonucleotides. Four rounds of PCR amplified the ligated cDNA using nested alpha and beta constant-region primers plus SP2. TCRdb recomputed calls from the UMI-ligation and nested PCR reads with MiXCR, one row per CDR3 protein. The data contain approximately 150,000 distinct CDR3 sequences, approximately 20% of them seen just once; the ten biggest clones take up about 0.57%. This clonotype was counted only a few times. Its antigen is currently unknown. The germline V gene encodes CDR1 ENHRY and CDR2 SYGVKD. The CDR3 extends over 12 amino acids. The trim removed 5 bases at V and 3 bases at J, leaving 1 base unmatched.

The TCR sequence derives from a human donor in good health. The sequencing sample was made of naive CD8+ T cells from blood. The rearrangement joins TRBV10-3 to TRBJ2-7; 7 bases are shared with TRBD2. The CDR3 region is CAISSGDYEQYF. For the CDR3, the DNA is TGTGCCATCAGTAGCGGGGACTACGAGCAGTACTTC.